Following are 24 T cell receptor beta chains from one sample sequenced in a study of T cells of healthy individuals. TCRdb called the 5' RACE reads again in MiXCR, with one record for every CDR3 protein. The repertoire consists of around 100,000 distinct CDR3 sequences, with 17% occurring once and the leading ten covering around 6.4%. The receptors were gathered from a human donor in good health.

This clonotype was counted at least ten times. V is TRBV7-2 and J is TRBJ1-2; maybe TRBD1 (6 bases). The CDR3 is 14 amino acids. The V gene's germline CDR1 is SGHTA and CDR2 FQGNSA. Deletions cut 2 bases from V and 7 bases from J, with 14 bases between. The CDR3 is CASSLTGLKSGYTF. CDR3 DNA sequence: TGTGCCAGCAGCTTAACAGGGCTAAAGTCTGGCTACACCTTC.

This clonotype occurred many times. The chain uses TRBV2 and TRBJ2-3; 8 bases match TRBD2. The germline CDR1 and CDR2 sequences are SNHLY and FYNNEI. The CDR3 loop spans 14 amino acids. J lost 3 bases, V lost 4 bases, and 3 bases had no gene match. Written as DNA, the CDR3 is TGTGCCAGCAGTGGACTAGCGAGAACAGATACGCAGTATTTT. Protein product: CASSGLARTDTQYF.

This clonotype was picked up a small number of times. The rearrangement joins TRBV4-3 to TRBJ2-5; TRBD2 matches at 10 bases. CDR3 size: 16 residues. With 1 base clipped from V and 3 bases from J, the junction kept 5 bases outside the gene matches. Germline V gene data show CDR1 as LGHNA and CDR2 as YSLEER. Written as DNA, the CDR3 is TGCGCCAGCAGCCAAGGGGTCAGCGGGAGGGAAGAGACCCAGTACTTC. Translating it yields CASSQGVSGREETQYF.

Ten or more counts support this clonotype. The rearrangement uses TRBV9 and TRBJ2-3; 7 nucleotides line up with TRBD2. Germline CDR1 and CDR2: SGDLS and YYNGEE. The CDR3 loop spans 16 amino acids. V shed 4 bases and J 0 bases; nucleotides not matched to a gene: 8. CDR3: CASSSREAGSTDTQYF. The CDR3 DNA reads TGTGCCAGCAGCTCCCGGGAGGCGGGGAGCACAGATACGCAGTATTTT.

This clonotype was observed at least ten times. This chain uses TRBV7-9 with TRBJ1-1; D may be TRBD1 (6 bases). Trimming stripped 5 bases from V and 11 bases from J, with 18 bases between. The CDR3 totals 13 residues. The V gene's germline CDR1 is SEHNR and CDR2 FQNEAQ (reference sequence). CDR3 DNA: TGTGCCAGCAGCCAAACAGGGACGGGATCGGCTTTCTTT. This sequence encodes CASSQTGTGSAFF.

This clonotype was observed a few times. The chain uses TRBV12-3 or TRBV12-4 and TRBJ2-1; D uncertain. This CDR3 has 14 amino acids. V was clipped by 5 bases and J by 8 bases, with 16 bases between them. The CDR3 DNA is TGTGCCAGCAGTCGCCATGGTCCCACCTATGAGCAGTTCTTC. Translated: CASSRHGPTYEQFF.

This clonotype has a count of ten or more. The chain recombines TRBV20-1 with TRBJ1-1, with D unclear. The CDR3 runs 13 residues. Germline CDR1 and CDR2: DFQATT and SNEGSKA (reference sequence). The germline V and J ends were trimmed by 2 bases and 0 bases, with 7 bases remaining between them. CDR3 DNA: TGCAGTGCTAGATTGGTTTTGAACACTGAAGCTTTCTTT. Encoded protein: CSARLVLNTEAFF.

This clonotype was detected a few times. This chain joins TRBV24-1 and TRBJ2-1, with D perhaps matching TRBD1 or TRBD2 (6 bases each). Trimming shortened V by 3 bases and J by 7 bases, and 18 bases separated the two germline ends. The V gene's germline CDR1 is KGHDR and CDR2 SFDVKD. The CDR3 is 16 residues long. The CDR3 is CATSDGGGTFRNEQFF. The DNA of the CDR3 is TGTGCCACCAGTGATGGAGGGGGTACGTTTAGGAATGAGCAGTTCTTC.

This clonotype was recorded many times. V gene TRBV6-5 combines with J gene TRBJ1-5; 7 nucleotides match TRBD1. The J segment lost 6 bases and the V segment lost 6 bases, leaving 11 bases of the junction unmatched. Germline lookup yields CDR1 MNHEY and CDR2 SVGAGI. This CDR3 comprises 15 residues. This CDR3 is CASSPIQGGTQPQHF. The DNA for the CDR3 is TGTGCCAGCAGCCCTATCCAGGGGGGCACTCAGCCCCAGCATTTT.

In this sample, this clonotype turned up a few times. The rearrangement uses TRBV28 and TRBJ1-3, with D unclear. Germline CDR1 is MDHEN and CDR2 is SYDVKM. V was clipped by 3 bases and J by 1 base, with 7 bases between them. The CDR3 sequence is 14 residues long. The CDR3 DNA reads as TGTGCCAGCAGTTTCCGTACTTCTGGAAACACCATATATTTT. This sequence encodes CASSFRTSGNTIYF.

This clonotype was recorded a few times. J is TRBJ1-2 and V is TRBV29-1; D perhaps matches TRBD1 (5 bases). Germline assignment: CDR1 SQVTM and CDR2 ANQGSEA. Trimming cost V 3 bases and J 7 bases, with 6 bases left between them. The CDR3 is made up of 10 amino acids. CDR3 DNA sequence: TGCAGCGTTGAGGGGGTTGGCTACACCTTC. It is translated as CSVEGVGYTF.

There are many counts of this clonotype. V usage is TRBV6-5 and J usage is TRBJ1-4; D ambiguous. Germline CDR1 reads MNHEY; CDR2 reads SVGAGI. The germline V and J ends were trimmed by 7 bases and 7 bases, with 16 bases remaining between them. CDR3 length: 14 residues. The CDR3 DNA reads as TGTGCCAGCACCCGAGCGGGTGAGGGTGAAAAACTGTTTTTT. It is translated as CASTRAGEGEKLFF.

There are many counts of this clonotype. CDR3: CASSLGAYNEQFF. In DNA form, the CDR3 reads TGCGCCAGCAGCTTGGGCGCGTACAATGAGCAGTTCTTC. The V gene is TRBV5-1, the J gene TRBJ2-1; D is unclear. The CDR3 is made up of 13 amino acids. V gave up 0 bases and J gave up 4 bases, with 5 bases separating them. The germline gives CDR1 SGHRS, CDR2 YFSETQ.

In its sample, this clonotype was seen a few times. The chain carries TRBV20-1 and TRBJ2-1; D not certain. The CDR3 contains 10 residues. Germline V lookup: CDR1 DFQATT, CDR2 SNEGSKA (reference sequence). V lost 2 bases and J lost 7, with 3 bases in between. CDR3 in DNA: TGCAGTGCTAGAAATAATGAGCAGTTCTTC. It yields the protein CSARNNEQFF.

There are a few counts of this clonotype. The chain has TRBV28 and TRBJ1-6; weak D call: TRBD1 (5 bases). CDR1 MDHEN and CDR2 SYDVKM come from the germline V gene. Trimming left V 3 bases short and J 8 bases short, with 11 bases between. The CDR3 is 14 amino acids. CDR3 protein: CASSFVGLDSPLHF. Here the CDR3 DNA reads TGTGCCAGCAGTTTTGTGGGGCTGGATTCACCCCTCCACTTT.

V gene TRBV4-3 combines with J gene TRBJ2-4; D perhaps matches TRBD2 (6 bases). Trimming took 1 base from V and 9 from J, leaving 16 bases between them. The germline V gene has CDR1 LGHNA and CDR2 YSLEER. The CDR3 runs to 15 residues. CDR3 amino acids: CASSQGAGRGFIQYF. In nucleotides, the CDR3 is TGCGCCAGCAGCCAAGGTGCCGGGAGAGGGTTCATTCAGTACTTC.

This clonotype was observed a handful of times. This chain joins TRBV10-3 and TRBJ2-3; 12 nucleotides align to TRBD2. Germline trimming cut 4 bases from V and 2 bases from J; bases unmatched to any gene: 7. The length of the CDR3 is 17 residues. The germline CDR1 and CDR2 sequences are ENHRY and SYGVKD. In DNA form, the CDR3 reads TGTGCCATCAGTGTAGGGGGACTAGCGGGTGTCACAGATACGCAGTATTTT. Translated, it gives CAISVGGLAGVTDTQYF.

This clonotype was observed a handful of times. V is TRBV28 and J is TRBJ2-5, with D uncertain. Between the trimmed V and J ends, which lost 3 bases and 1 base, there was a span of 9 bases. The V gene's germline CDR1 is MDHEN and CDR2 SYDVKM. The CDR3 loop spans 14 amino acids. Here the CDR3 DNA reads TGTGCCAGCAGTTTGTCCCAGGCCCAAGAGACCCAGTACTTC. Translation: CASSLSQAQETQYF. Drawing the rest from reference TRBV28 and TRBJ2-5, the complete variable domain is DVKVTQSSRYLVKRTGEKVFLECVQDMDHENMFWYRQDPGLGLRLIYFSYDVKMKEKGDIPEGYSVSREKKERFSLILESASTNQTSMYLCASSLSQAQETQYFGPGTRLLVL.

This clonotype was found a few times. The CDR3: CASSLGQDHEQFF. CDR3 nucleotide sequence: TGTGCCAGCTCACTGGGACAGGATCATGAGCAGTTCTTC. The V call is TRBV18, the J call TRBJ2-1, with 8 nucleotides matching TRBD1. Germline CDR1 is KGHSH and CDR2 is LQKENI. The CDR3 is 13 amino acids. The junction had 4 bases not matched to a gene; V was cut back by 4 bases and J by 8 bases.

This clonotype was detected a few times. The CDR3 DNA reads TGTGCCAGCAGTTTATACGGCCCGGGTGGCTACACCTTC. It codes for CASSLYGPGGYTF. The rearrangement links TRBV28 to TRBJ1-2; no reliable D call. Germline CDR1 and CDR2: MDHEN and SYDVKM. Trimming left V 1 base short and J 7 bases short, with 10 bases between. The CDR3 has 13 residues.

In its sample, this clonotype was seen a few times. This chain joins TRBV29-1 and TRBJ2-7; no reliable D call. The CDR3 runs 12 residues. Per the germline V gene, CDR1 is SQVTM and CDR2 is ANQGSEA. Between the trimmed V and J ends, which lost 7 bases and 0 bases, there was a span of 10 bases. The CDR3 sequence is CSALVPSYEQYF. For the CDR3, the DNA is TGCAGCGCCCTTGTGCCCTCCTACGAGCAGTACTTC.

In this sample, this clonotype turned up many times. This chain connects TRBV29-1 to TRBJ2-5; 7 bases are shared with TRBD1. The V gene end was trimmed by 3 bases and the J gene end by 3 bases; junction bases not matched to a gene: 4. Germline V CDR1 and CDR2: SQVTM, ANQGSEA. CDR3 length equals 13 residues. CDR3 sequence reads: CSVEGQQKETQYF. The CDR3 nucleotides read TGCAGCGTTGAGGGACAGCAAAAAGAGACCCAGTACTTC.

This clonotype was found many times. The chain employs TRBV28 and TRBJ2-1; no reliable D call. V gave up 2 bases and J gave up 9 bases, with 11 bases separating them. From germline, CDR1 is MDHEN and CDR2 SYDVKM. The CDR3 has 13 amino acids. The CDR3 nucleotides are TGTGCCAGCAGTTTACTCGGCTATAGTGAGCAGTTCTTC. Amino acids: CASSLLGYSEQFF.

The chain carries TRBV24-1 and TRBJ2-3; no clear D. There are 16 residues in the CDR3. Per germline, CDR1 KGHDR and CDR2 SFDVKD. Between the trimmed V and J ends, which lost 2 bases and 0 bases, there was a span of 11 bases. The CDR3 DNA follows: TGTGCCACCAGTGATTCTGAAATTTCTAGCACAGATACGCAGTATTTT. It yields the protein CATSDSEISSTDTQYF.